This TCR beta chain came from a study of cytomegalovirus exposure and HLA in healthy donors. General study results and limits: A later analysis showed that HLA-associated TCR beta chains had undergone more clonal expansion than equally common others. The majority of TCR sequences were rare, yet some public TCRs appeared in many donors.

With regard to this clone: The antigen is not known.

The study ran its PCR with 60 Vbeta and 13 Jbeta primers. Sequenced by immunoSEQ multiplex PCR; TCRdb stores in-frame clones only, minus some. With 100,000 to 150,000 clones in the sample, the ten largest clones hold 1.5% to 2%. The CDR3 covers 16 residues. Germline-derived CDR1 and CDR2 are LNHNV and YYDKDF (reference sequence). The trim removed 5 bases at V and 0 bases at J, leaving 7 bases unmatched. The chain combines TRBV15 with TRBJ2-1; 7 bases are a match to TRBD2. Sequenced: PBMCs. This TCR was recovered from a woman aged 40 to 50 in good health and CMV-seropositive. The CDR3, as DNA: TGTGCCACCAGCTCCCCCGGGGGGAGCTCCTACAATGAGCAGTTCTTC. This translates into CATSSPGGSSYNEQFF.